This TCR beta chain emerged from a study of shared clonotypes between healthy human individuals. TCRdb's table, derived via immunoSEQ multiplex PCR, lists solely in-frame clones and lacks some. The sample includes millions of clones, approximately 93% of them seen just once. The CDR3 has 13 residues. Trimming removed 3 bases from V and 8 bases from J, with 13 bases in between. Germline V gene data show CDR1 as MDHEN and CDR2 as SYDVKM. What was sequenced was naive CD4+ T cells from PBMCs. Stated subset: CD45RA+ positively selected. This TCR came from a man aged 18 to 29 in good health. Some clones in this sample may be carry-over from other donors' samples. This chain links TRBV28 with TRBJ1-2; D remains unclear. The CDR3 DNA reads TGTGCCAGCAGTTTGGAGAGGGCAAGGGGCTACACCTTC. It is translated as CASSLERARGYTF.